This entry describes one T cell receptor (beta chain). In the original processing: Reference gene primer amplification in the assay estimated nucleated cell counts. Some clones are missing from TCRdb's copy, which holds only in-frame ones; the method was immunoSEQ multiplex PCR. V and J calls and clone size are as listed in that table; D and trimming were resolved from the DNA. The table shows nearly 200,000 clones, with around 80% occurring only once. The entry originates in a study of blood T cell repertoires in COVID-19. The overall study: Material from acute and convalescent COVID-19 was sourced from the United States, Italy and Spain. In each case, the material was cDNA or gDNA derived from T cells, B-cell-depleted T cells, or PBMCs.

CDR3 length equals 15 residues. Trimming cost V 4 bases and J 4 bases; bases outside gene matches: 8. CDR1 is MNHEY and CDR2 is SVGAGI in the germline V gene. The genes are TRBV6-5 and TRBJ1-2; the match to TRBD1 covers 8 bases. Sequenced sample: peripheral blood. This receptor was taken from a human donor with acute or convalescent COVID-19. The donor label of this sample is uncertain. The CDR3 region is CASSSRDRPIYGYTF. The CDR3 nucleotides are TGTGCCAGCAGTTCCCGGGACAGGCCCATCTATGGCTACACCTTC.